The entry below describes one TCR beta chain. The germline V and J ends were trimmed by 2 bases and 4 bases, with 12 bases remaining between them. Germline loops: CDR1 SGHNT, CDR2 YENEEA. The CDR3 covers 14 residues. These data are taken from a study of tumor-infiltrating lymphocytes in primary liver carcinoma. In the study overall: The patient population consisted of men and women between 30 and 69 years of age.

Taking 20-30 mg of unsorted bulk tissue, the authors co-extracted RNA and DNA. Surgical resection served as treatment for the primary liver carcinoma of these patients. Five discrete regions of every tumor underwent sampling. Production of TCR beta cDNA used 500 ng total RNA together with a constant-region primer. Sequencing libraries for TCR beta derived from three nested multiplex PCR rounds that used slightly modified ARM-PCR. Two initial PCR rounds of about 10 cycles each paired TRBV1-TRBV30 forward primers with a C-beta reverse primer. TCRdb re-derived calls from the multiplex PCR reads in MiXCR, one entry per CDR3 protein. This sample has about 30,000 distinct CDR3 sequences, with 71% found just once.

The rearrangement uses TRBV11-3 and TRBJ2-7; possibly TRBD2 for D (6 bases). The TCR originated in a woman between 25 and 40 years old with primary liver carcinoma and hepatitis B virus infection. The material sequenced was liver tumor tissue from sampling region 3. Subset described: tumor region T3, left-lateral pole. CDR3 in DNA: TGTGCCAGCAGCTTAAGCGGGCAGGTGTACGAGCAGTACTTC. Protein product: CASSLSGQVYEQYF.